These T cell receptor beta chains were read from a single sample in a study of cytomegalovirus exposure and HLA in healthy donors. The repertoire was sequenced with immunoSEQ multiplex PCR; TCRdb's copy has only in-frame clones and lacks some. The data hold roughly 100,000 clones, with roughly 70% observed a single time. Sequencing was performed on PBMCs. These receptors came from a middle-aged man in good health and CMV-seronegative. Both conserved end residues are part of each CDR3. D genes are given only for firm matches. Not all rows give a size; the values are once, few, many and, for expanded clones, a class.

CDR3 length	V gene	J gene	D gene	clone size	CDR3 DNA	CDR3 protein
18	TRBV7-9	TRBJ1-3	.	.	TGTGCCAGCAGCTTAAGGGGGACACTCGACAATACTGGAAACACCATATATTTT	CASSLRGTLDNTGNTIYF
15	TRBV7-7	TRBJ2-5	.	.	TGTGCCAGCAGCTTAGCGCCCCGGGGAGAAGAGACCCAGTACTTC	CASSLAPRGEETQYF
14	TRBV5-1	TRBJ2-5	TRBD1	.	TGCGCCAGCAGCTTGAGGGACAGCCAAGAGACCCAGTACTTC	CASSLRDSQETQYF
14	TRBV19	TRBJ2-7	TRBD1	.	TGTGCCAGTCAGGGGGCAGGGGGCTCCTACGAGCAGTACTTC	CASQGAGGSYEQYF
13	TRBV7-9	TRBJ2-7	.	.	TGTGCCAGCTCACCGGGACAATCCTACGAGCAGTACTTC	CASSPGQSYEQYF
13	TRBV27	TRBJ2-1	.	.	TGTGCCAGCAGTTTTAGCCTAGCCAATGAGCAGTTCTTC	CASSFSLANEQFF
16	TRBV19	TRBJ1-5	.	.	TGTGCCAGTAGTATATATACGGTCGGGAGCAATCAGCCCCAGCATTTT	CASSIYTVGSNQPQHF
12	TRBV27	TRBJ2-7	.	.	TGTGCCAGCAGTAACACCGGGGAGGAGCAGTACTTC	CASSNTGEEQYF
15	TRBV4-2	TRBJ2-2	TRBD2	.	TGTGCCAGCTTAAGTCTAGCGGGGAACACCGGGGAGCTGTTTTTT	CASLSLAGNTGELFF
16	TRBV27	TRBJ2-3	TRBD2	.	TGTGCCAGCAGTTCCCCCGGACTAGCGGCCACAGATACGCAGTATTTT	CASSSPGLAATDTQYF
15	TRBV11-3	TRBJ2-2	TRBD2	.	TGTGCCAGCAGCTCCGGGACTAGCGGGGGCGGGGAGCTGTTTTTT	CASSSGTSGGGELFF
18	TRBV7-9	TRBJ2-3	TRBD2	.	TGTTCCAGCAGCCTTTGGGTGAGGCTAGCGGACGGAATAGATACGCAGTATTTT	CSSSLWVRLADGIDTQYF
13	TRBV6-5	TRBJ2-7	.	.	TGTGCCAGCAGTGAACCTGGAGTTTACGAGCAGTACTTC	CASSEPGVYEQYF
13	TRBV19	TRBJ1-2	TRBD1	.	TGTGCCAGTAGTATTTTGGGCAGGGGGGAGAAAACCTTC	CASSILGRGEKTF
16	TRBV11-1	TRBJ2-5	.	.	TGTGCCAGCAGCTTAGCGCGAGGGGGAATCCAAGAGACCCAGTACTTC	CASSLARGGIQETQYF
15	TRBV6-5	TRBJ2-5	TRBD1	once	TGTGCCAGCAGTTACACCGGGACAGGGGAAGAGACCCAGTACTTC	CASSYTGTGEETQYF
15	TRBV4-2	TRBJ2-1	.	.	TGTGCCAGCAGCCATGAGGGCGTCTCCTACAATGAGCAGTTCTTC	CASSHEGVSYNEQFF
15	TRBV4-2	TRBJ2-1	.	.	TGTGCCAGCAGCAAGACAGAGAGCTCCTACAATGAGCAGTTCTTC	CASSKTESSYNEQFF
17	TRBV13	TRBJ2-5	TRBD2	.	TGTGCCAGCAGCCCTCAGACTAGCGGGAGGGAAGGAGAGACCCAGTACTTC	CASSPQTSGREGETQYF
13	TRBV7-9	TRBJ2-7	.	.	TGTTCCAGCAGCTTTGGAGGGATGAACGAGCAGTACTTC	CSSSFGGMNEQYF
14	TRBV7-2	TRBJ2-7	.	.	TGTGCCAGCAGCCGCACCCTCGGACTCGTCGAGCAGTACTTC	CASSRTLGLVEQYF
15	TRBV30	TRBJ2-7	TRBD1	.	TGTGCCTGGAGTCCACCGGGACAGGGTTCCCACGAGCAGTACTTC	CAWSPPGQGSHEQYF
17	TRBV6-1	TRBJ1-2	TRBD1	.	TGTGCCAGCAGTGGCGGGTCTAACAGGGGGCCTAACTATGGCTACACCTTC	CASSGGSNRGPNYGYTF
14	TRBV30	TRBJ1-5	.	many	TGTGCCTGGAGTGTCCCAGGGCCCCGAAAGCCCCAGCATTTT	CAWSVPGPRKPQHF
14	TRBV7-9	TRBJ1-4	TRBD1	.	TGTGCCAGCAGCTCGGACAGGGGGTATGAAAAACTGTTTTTT	CASSSDRGYEKLFF
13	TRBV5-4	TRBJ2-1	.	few	TGTGCCAGCAGTGGTCAAACTAGGAATGAGCAGTTCTTC	CASSGQTRNEQFF
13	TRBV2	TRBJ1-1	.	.	TGTGCCAGCAGTGAAAAGTGGGAGGAGGAAGCTTTCTTT	CASSEKWEEEAFF
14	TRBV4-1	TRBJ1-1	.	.	TGCGCCAGCAGTCTAGGGGCAGGGAACACTGAAGCTTTCTTT	CASSLGAGNTEAFF
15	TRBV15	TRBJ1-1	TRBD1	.	TGTGCCACCACATCCCTGGACAGGCTGAACACTGAAGCTTTCTTT	CATTSLDRLNTEAFF
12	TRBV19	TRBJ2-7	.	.	TGTGCCAGTATGGGGCGGTCCTACGAGCAGTACTTC	CASMGRSYEQYF
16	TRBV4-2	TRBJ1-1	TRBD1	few	TGTGCCAGCAGCCAAGAGGACAGGGGCGGAAAGGCTGAAGCTTTCTTT	CASSQEDRGGKAEAFF
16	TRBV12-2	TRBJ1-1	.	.	TGTGCAAGTCGCTTAGAACAGGTACCGAGGAACACTGAAGCTTTCTTT	CASRLEQVPRNTEAFF
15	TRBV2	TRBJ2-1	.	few	TGTGCCAGCAGTGAAAGTCCCAGCTCCTACAATGAGCAGTTCTTC	CASSESPSSYNEQFF
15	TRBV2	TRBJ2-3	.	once	TGTGCCAGCAACATAGGAGGGGCTAGCACAGATACGCAGTATTTT	CASNIGGASTDTQYF
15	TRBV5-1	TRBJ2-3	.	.	TGCGCCAGCAGCTTGGCAGCGAGAAGGACAGATACGCAGTATTTT	CASSLAARRTDTQYF
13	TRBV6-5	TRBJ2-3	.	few	TGTGCCAGCAGCGAGGAAGGCACAGATACGCAGTATTTT	CASSEEGTDTQYF
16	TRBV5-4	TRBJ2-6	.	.	TGTGCCAGCAGCTCGGTACAGGGTTCTGGGGCCAACGTCCTGACTTTC	CASSSVQGSGANVLTF
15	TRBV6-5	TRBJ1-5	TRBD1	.	TGTGCCAGCAGTCCGGACAGGGGAGGCAATCAGCCCCAGCATTTT	CASSPDRGGNQPQHF
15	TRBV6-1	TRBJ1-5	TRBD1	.	TGTGCCAGCAGAAGGGACAGAACCCTCAATCAGCCCCAGCATTTT	CASRRDRTLNQPQHF
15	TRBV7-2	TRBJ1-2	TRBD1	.	TGTGCCAGCAGCCCCTTCGATGGGACAGACTATGGCTACACCTTC	CASSPFDGTDYGYTF
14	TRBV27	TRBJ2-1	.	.	TGTGCCAGCAGTCCCCCGGGCTCCTACAATGAGCAGTTCTTC	CASSPPGSYNEQFF
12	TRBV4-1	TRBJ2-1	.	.	TGCGCCAGCAGCCAAGAGGCCAATGAGCAGTTCTTC	CASSQEANEQFF
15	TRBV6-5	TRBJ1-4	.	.	TGTGCCAGCAGTCCCAGACAGGTTCGGAGTGAAAAACTGTTTTTT	CASSPRQVRSEKLFF
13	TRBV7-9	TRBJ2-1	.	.	TGTGCCAGCAGCGAGGGAGGTTACAATGAGCAGTTCTTC	CASSEGGYNEQFF
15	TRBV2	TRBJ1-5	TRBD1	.	TGTGCCAGCAGACCCACAGGGGCTATCAATCAGCCCCAGCATTTT	CASRPTGAINQPQHF
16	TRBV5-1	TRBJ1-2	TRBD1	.	TGCGCCAGCAGCAAGGAGGGACAGGGGGCTAGCTATGGCTACACCTTC	CASSKEGQGASYGYTF
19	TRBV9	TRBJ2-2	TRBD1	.	TGTGCCAGCAGCGAACCGGGACAGGGAGGGCTAACGAACACCGGGGAGCTGTTTTTT	CASSEPGQGGLTNTGELFF
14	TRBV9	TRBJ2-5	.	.	TGTGCCAGCAGCGTAGCGGAGGGGAGAGAGACCCAGTACTTC	CASSVAEGRETQYF
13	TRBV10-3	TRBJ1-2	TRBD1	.	TGTGCCACCCGGGACAGAGCTAACTATGGCTACACCTTC	CATRDRANYGYTF